The next 32 T cell receptor beta chains were all read from a single sample in a study of T cell responses to AZD1222 COVID-19 vaccine. TCRdb keeps only in-frame clones here, not all; method: immunoSEQ multiplex PCR. The sample holds about 120,000 clones, 84% seen once. Sample: peripheral blood, taken 28 days after the second AZD1222 dose. The receptors were sampled from an adult who received the AZD1222 COVID-19 vaccine.

The V gene is TRBV7-9, the J gene TRBJ2-3; 12 nucleotides agree with TRBD2. The junction had 5 bases not matched to a gene; V was cut back by 5 bases and J by 2 bases. Per germline, CDR1 SEHNR and CDR2 FQNEAQ (reference sequence). The CDR3 sequence is 16 residues long. The CDR3 reads CASSHRLAGDTDTQYF. The CDR3 bases are TGTGCCAGCAGCCACAGACTAGCGGGGGACACAGATACGCAGTATTTT. The whole variable domain, filled in from reference TRBV7-9 and TRBJ2-3, reads DTGVSQNPRHKITKRGQNVTFRCDPISEHNRLYWYRQTLGQGPEFLTYFQNEAQLEKSRLLSDRFSAERPKGSFSTLEIQRTEQGDSAMYLCASSHRLAGDTDTQYFGPGTRLTVL.

Only a few counts were recorded for this clone. The rearrangement links TRBV6-2 or TRBV6-3 to TRBJ1-1; D gene ambiguous. Trimming removed 4 bases at V and 6 bases at J, with 6 bases between. Germline V gene sequence: CDR1 MNHEY, CDR2 SVGEGT. CDR3 size: 11 residues. The CDR3 is CASSSSAEAFF. For the CDR3, the DNA is TGTGCCAGCAGTTCGTCTGCTGAAGCTTTCTTT.

DNA of the CDR3: TGTGCCAGCAGCTTAGGGGGCGAGGCTGAAGCTTTCTTT. Protein sequence: CASSLGGEAEAFF. The chain combines TRBV7-2 with TRBJ1-1; D is possibly TRBD1 (5 bases). With 1 base removed from V and 6 bases from J, the gap between germline ends came to 9 bases. This CDR3 region has 13 residues. The germline V gene encodes CDR1 SGHTA and CDR2 FQGNSA.

This clone was observed once. This chain connects TRBV6-1 to TRBJ1-5; D call uncertain. This CDR3 spans 15 amino acids. Trimming took 2 bases from V and 5 from J, leaving 13 bases between them. The germline gives CDR1 MNHNS, CDR2 SASEGT. The CDR3 DNA sequence: TGTGCCAGCAGTGAAAACGAGGGTATTCATCAGCCCCAGCATTTT. It encodes CASSENEGIHQPQHF.

The chain links TRBV9 to TRBJ1-2, with a possible D match to TRBD1 (6 bases). Trimming took 4 bases from V and 5 from J, leaving 18 bases between them. CDR1 is SGDLS, CDR2 YYNGEE, per germline. This CDR3 comprises 15 residues. CDR3 nucleotides: TGTGCCAGCAGCCCTACAGGGAAAATACAGTATGGCTACACCTTC. This codes for CASSPTGKIQYGYTF.

The genes are TRBV5-6 and TRBJ1-1; tentative D call: TRBD1 (5 bases). Germline assignment: CDR1 SGHDT and CDR2 YYEEEE. The CDR3 extends over 13 amino acids. V was pared by 0 bases and J by 4 bases, with 7 bases between. Here the CDR3 DNA reads TGTGCCAGCAGCTTGGGGGGACCCACTGAAGCTTTCTTT. This encodes CASSLGGPTEAFF.

The CDR3 sequence is CASTRGGISGNTIYF. Written as DNA, the CDR3 is TGTGCCAGTACTAGAGGGGGAATCTCTGGAAACACCATATATTTT. The chain employs TRBV19 and TRBJ1-3, with D perhaps matching TRBD1 (6 bases). This CDR3 is built from 15 residues. CDR1 LNHDA and CDR2 SQIVND come from the germline V gene (reference sequence). V lost 7 bases and J lost 0, with 13 bases in between.

The chain carries TRBV7-8 and TRBJ1-1; TRBD1 might be the D (6 bases). Trimming stripped 1 base from V and 3 bases from J, with 6 bases between. Germline V CDR1 and CDR2: SGHVS, FQNEAQ. This CDR3 is 13 amino acids long. The CDR3 region has the DNA TGTGCCAGCAGCTTAGACAGGGACACTGAAGCTTTCTTT. It yields the protein CASSLDRDTEAFF.

This clone has more than one count but fewer than ten. CDR3 protein: CASTSLRGAQHF. The CDR3 coding sequence is TGTGCCAGCACCTCACTCCGGGGAGCCCAGCATTTT. The chain is built from TRBV28 and TRBJ1-5; D not certain. CDR1 MDHEN and CDR2 SYDVKM come from the germline V gene. Trimming took 7 bases from V and 11 from J, leaving 15 bases between them. The length of the CDR3 is 12 residues.

This clone has just one count. This chain connects TRBV4-1 to TRBJ1-3; no reliable D call. The CDR3 length is 16 residues. V lost 0 bases, J lost 0 bases, and 9 bases lay in between. Germline V gene sequence: CDR1 MGHRA, CDR2 YSYEKL. This CDR3 is CASSQDARSSGNTIYF. The CDR3 bases are TGCGCCAGCAGCCAAGATGCCCGGAGCTCTGGAAACACCATATATTTT.

A single count supports this clone. The genes are TRBV18 and TRBJ2-5; unclear D gene. Trimming removed 1 base at V and 3 bases at J, with 6 bases between. Germline CDR1 reads KGHSH; CDR2 reads LQKENI. The CDR3 has 13 amino acids. For the CDR3, the DNA is TGTGCCAGCTCACCACTGGACGAAGAGACCCAGTACTTC. Translated: CASSPLDEETQYF.

The chain links TRBV29-1 to TRBJ1-1; 7 bases map to TRBD1. This CDR3 comprises 15 residues. Trimming removed 7 bases from V and 1 base from J; junction bases left unmatched: 12. Germline CDR1 and CDR2: SQVTM and ANQGSEA. The CDR3 region is CSAAGTDKGNTEAFF. CDR3 nucleotide sequence: TGCAGCGCCGCCGGGACAGACAAGGGGAACACTGAAGCTTTCTTT.

The chain couples TRBV7-8 to TRBJ1-5; 7 nucleotides line up with TRBD1. V was clipped by 5 bases and J by 2 bases; unmatched bases: 6. The CDR3 totals 15 residues. Germline-derived CDR1 and CDR2 are SGHVS and FQNEAQ. The CDR3 reads CASSREGAGNQPQHF. As DNA, the CDR3 is TGTGCCAGCAGCCGGGAGGGGGCCGGCAATCAGCCCCAGCATTTT.

DNA of the CDR3: TGTGCCAGCAGCCCCGGACCGACATATAAGGGCGGGGAGCTGTTTTTT. Translated, it gives CASSPGPTYKGGELFF. This rearrangement joins TRBV7-6 to TRBJ2-2; no definite D call. V dropped 5 bases and J dropped 7 bases, with 20 bases sitting between them. The CDR3 runs to 16 residues. CDR1 and CDR2 from the germline V gene are SGHVS and FNYEAQ.

This clone was seen only a few times. The chain has TRBV4-3 and TRBJ2-7; D unresolved. CDR1 LGHNA and CDR2 YSLEER come from the germline V gene. CDR3 length equals 16 residues. Trimming left V 0 bases short and J 3 bases short, with 15 bases between. CDR3 residues: CASSQEYTGMDYEQYF. CDR3 in DNA: TGCGCCAGCAGCCAAGAGTACACCGGCATGGACTACGAGCAGTACTTC.

The V and J genes are TRBV9 and TRBJ1-2; D not resolved. The CDR3 extends over 13 amino acids. The germline V and J ends were trimmed by 4 bases and 8 bases, with 15 bases remaining between them. Germline assignment: CDR1 SGDLS and CDR2 YYNGEE. CDR3 loop: CASSPGWSSGYTF. DNA of the CDR3: TGTGCCAGCAGCCCGGGGTGGTCGTCGGGCTACACCTTC.

The chain is built from TRBV5-5 and TRBJ1-5, with unresolved D. CDR1 and CDR2 (germline): SGHKS, YYEKEE (reference sequence). The CDR3 is made up of 15 amino acids. V was pared by 0 bases and J by 4 bases, with 11 bases between. This chain's CDR3 is CASSLESRSNQPQHF. CDR3 DNA: TGTGCCAGCAGCTTGGAGAGTAGATCGAATCAGCCCCAGCATTTT. Complete variable domain (other parts from reference TRBV5-5 and TRBJ1-5): DAGVTQSPTHLIKTRGQQVTLRCSPISGHKSVSWYQQVLGQGPQFIFQYYEKEERGRGNFPDRFSARQFPNYSSELNVNALLLGDSALYLCASSLESRSNQPQHFGDGTRLSIL.

The CDR3 DNA sequence: TGTGCCAGCAGCAACAGGGGAAATAATTCACCCCTCCACTTT. It encodes CASSNRGNNSPLHF. The chain has TRBV5-4 and TRBJ1-6; 7 bases agree with TRBD1. CDR3 length: 14 residues. CDR1 is SGHNT, CDR2 YYREEE, per germline (reference sequence). J was trimmed by 5 bases and V by 4 bases; bases with no gene match: 3.

The rearrangement links TRBV28 to TRBJ1-3; D is perhaps TRBD1 (6 bases). CDR3 size: 13 residues. V was trimmed by 6 bases and J by 4 bases, leaving 10 bases between them. In germline, CDR1 is MDHEN, CDR2 SYDVKM. This chain's CDR3 is CASSGGRGNTIYF. DNA of the CDR3: TGTGCCAGCAGCGGGGGGCGAGGAAACACCATATATTTT.

This chain links TRBV19 with TRBJ1-1, with 8 nucleotides matching TRBD1. V lost 8 bases and J lost 5; bases outside the gene matches: 10. The CDR3 extends over 14 amino acids. Germline V lookup: CDR1 LNHDA, CDR2 SQIVND (reference sequence). The CDR3 nucleotides are TGTGCCAGTCGTGGGGTGGGGACAGGTACTGAAGCTTTCTTT. This codes for CASRGVGTGTEAFF.

CDR3: CASSLRPNTGELFF. The CDR3, as DNA: TGCGCCAGCAGCCTCAGGCCCAACACCGGGGAGCTGTTTTTT. This chain joins TRBV5-1 and TRBJ2-2; D not resolved. Germline CDR1 SGHRS, CDR2 YFSETQ. V was trimmed by 4 bases and J by 2 bases, leaving 9 bases between them. This CDR3 is 14 amino acids long.

The V call is TRBV6-2 or TRBV6-3, the J call TRBJ2-7; D ambiguous. Deletions cut 2 bases from V and 2 bases from J, with 7 bases between. CDR3 length equals 13 residues. Per the germline V gene, CDR1 is MNHEY and CDR2 is SVGEGT. Here the CDR3 reads CASSYAITYEQYF. DNA of the CDR3: TGTGCCAGCAGTTACGCCATTACCTACGAGCAGTACTTC.

The rearrangement joins TRBV9 to TRBJ2-7; possibly TRBD2 for D (7 bases). This CDR3 is 15 amino acids long. Between the trimmed V and J ends, which lost 0 bases and 3 bases, there was a span of 13 bases. The germline CDR1 and CDR2 sequences are SGDLS and YYNGEE. CDR3 in DNA: TGTGCCAGCAGCGTAGTGGAGGGGGGGATCTACGAGCAGTACTTC. Its protein is CASSVVEGGIYEQYF.

This chain links TRBV20-1 with TRBJ1-1; TRBD1 is a possible D gene (5 bases). Between the trimmed V and J ends, which lost 1 base and 5 bases, there was a span of 5 bases. This CDR3 is built from 11 residues. CDR1 and CDR2 (germline): DFQATT, SNEGSKA (reference sequence). CDR3 residues: CSARAGTEAFF. CDR3 DNA: TGCAGTGCTAGAGCAGGGACTGAAGCTTTCTTT.

The table lists this clone with a count of one. One end of the junction fails to match germline, which may point to a read error. This sequence joins TRBV7-2 and TRBJ2-2; the D gene could be TRBD1 or TRBD2 (6 bases each). CDR1 and CDR2 (germline): SGHTA, FQGNSA. The CDR3 runs 17 residues. The CDR3 spells CASTLVMKKGGWGELFF. For the CDR3, the DNA is TGTGCCAGCACCTTAGTGATGAAGAAGGGGGGATGGGGGGAGCTGTTTTTT.

The chain couples TRBV7-2 to TRBJ2-3; 7 bases line up with TRBD2. V was clipped by 1 base and J by 4 bases; unmatched bases: 14. CDR3 length equals 18 residues. Germline CDR1 reads SGHTA; CDR2 reads FQGNSA. CDR3 in DNA: TGTGCCAGCAGCTTAGAGTTTGCGGGACTATCAGTCTCAGATACGCAGTATTTT. Translating it yields CASSLEFAGLSVSDTQYF.

The chain employs TRBV6-5 and TRBJ2-3; TRBD1 matches 7 bases. V was pared by 6 bases and J by 4 bases, with 7 bases of the junction left unmatched. Germline-derived CDR1 and CDR2 are MNHEY and SVGAGI. The CDR3 length is 14 residues. The CDR3 is CASRWTGIADTQYF. Written as DNA, the CDR3 is TGTGCCAGCAGATGGACAGGTATTGCAGATACGCAGTATTTT.

V usage is TRBV5-5 and J usage is TRBJ1-1; 10 bases are a match to TRBD1. The germline V gene has CDR1 SGHKS and CDR2 YYEKEE (reference sequence). The CDR3 totals 19 residues. The V segment lost 4 bases and the J segment 0 bases; nucleotides outside the gene matches: 15. CDR3: CASSPETGGAWRMNTEAFF. For the CDR3, the DNA is TGTGCCAGCAGCCCGGAGACAGGGGGCGCGTGGAGGATGAACACTGAAGCTTTCTTT. Based on the CDR3 plus reference TRBV5-5 and TRBJ1-1, the full variable domain is DAGVTQSPTHLIKTRGQQVTLRCSPISGHKSVSWYQQVLGQGPQFIFQYYEKEERGRGNFPDRFSARQFPNYSSELNVNALLLGDSALYLCASSPETGGAWRMNTEAFFGQGTRLTVV.

The chain recombines TRBV11-2 with TRBJ2-7; 7 bases fit TRBD2. Unmatched junction bases numbered 8, after V lost 5 bases and J lost 4 bases. This CDR3 is 14 amino acids long. Germline V gene data show CDR1 as SGHAT and CDR2 as FQNNGV. CDR3 sequence (DNA): TGTGCCAGCAGCCCCATTCGCGGGGGATACGAGCAGTACTTC. This translates into CASSPIRGGYEQYF.

The V call is TRBV12-3 or TRBV12-4, the J call TRBJ1-1; D remains unclear. The CDR3 sequence is 13 residues long. Trimming stripped 1 base from V and 8 bases from J, with 11 bases between. In DNA, the CDR3 is TGTGCCAGCAGTTTAGGAAGGTGGGTCGAAGCTTTCTTT. Its translation: CASSLGRWVEAFF.

V and J are TRBV19 and TRBJ2-4; the D call may be TRBD1 or TRBD2 (6 bases each). The V end was cut by 6 bases, the J end by 0 bases, with 15 bases between. CDR3 length equals 16 residues. Per germline, CDR1 LNHDA and CDR2 SQIVND (reference sequence). CDR3 DNA: TGTGCCAGTAGGACATTAGGGGGACTAGCCAAAAACATTCAGTACTTC. Encoded protein: CASRTLGGLAKNIQYF.

The chain is built from TRBV5-8 and TRBJ1-3; tentatively, D is TRBD1 (5 bases). The CDR3 covers 20 residues. Germline CDR1 SGHTS, CDR2 YDEGEE. The V gene lost 4 bases and the J gene lost 1 base, with 27 bases spanning the gap. The CDR3 spells CASSPLRGNAAILSGNTIYF. The CDR3 nucleotides are TGTGCCAGCAGCCCGTTGAGGGGAAACGCCGCGATTTTGTCTGGAAACACCATATATTTT.